The present T cell receptor (beta chain) was sequenced within a study of T cell responses to AZD1222 COVID-19 vaccine. Study information: Pooled in the analysis were second doses at about 4 or about 12 weeks.

Data came from immunoSEQ multiplex PCR; TCRdb stores just in-frame clones and leaves some out. The sample lists approximately 90,000 clones, approximately 89% seen once, with over 2% in the top ten. The material sequenced was peripheral blood, taken on day 0 of AZD1222 vaccination. This receptor was obtained from an adult in good health.

This CDR3 is CASSSRVRVVTDTQYF. CDR3 DNA sequence: TGTGCCAGCAGCTCCCGCGTTCGGGTTGTGACAGATACGCAGTATTTT. The chain joins TRBV11-2 to TRBJ2-3; D unresolved. V was shortened by 4 bases and J by 3 bases, with 17 bases between the two germline ends. The germline CDR1 and CDR2 sequences are SGHAT and FQNNGV. The CDR3 has 16 amino acids.